The present T cell receptor beta chain was sequenced within a study of T-cell reconstitution after alpha-beta-depleted transplantation in children. Study-level points and caveats: Reports say that about two months after transplant, the alpha-beta T cells came out of several hundred graft clones that had expanded. Surviving recipient T cells and thymic progenitors underlay high day-60 TCRbeta diversity in some patients. At one year after transplant, newly produced T cells mostly accounted for T-cell counts and diversity.

The table lists this clonotype with many counts. Antigen unknown. The TCRbeta library was prepared with unique molecular identifiers. TCRdb recomputed calls from the PCR reads with MiXCR, one row per CDR3 protein. The data show around 240,000 distinct CDR3 sequences, just under 8.5% seen once. J was trimmed by 3 bases and V by 0 bases; bases with no gene match: 4. CDR3 length: 15 residues. Per the germline V gene, CDR1 is DFQATT and CDR2 is SNEGSKA (reference sequence). V gene TRBV20-1 combines with J gene TRBJ2-7, with 11 positions matching TRBD2. The receptor was derived from a male patient under 18 who had a stem cell transplant for acute lymphoblastic leukemia, so the T cells may come from the graft donor. This material consisted of PBMCs, mostly from graft donor cells, taken 180 days after TCRalphabeta/CD19-depleted stem cell transplant. In DNA form, the CDR3 reads TGCAGTGCTAGAGATAGCGGGAGGGCCGACTACGAGCAGTACTTC. Its translation is CSARDSGRADYEQYF.